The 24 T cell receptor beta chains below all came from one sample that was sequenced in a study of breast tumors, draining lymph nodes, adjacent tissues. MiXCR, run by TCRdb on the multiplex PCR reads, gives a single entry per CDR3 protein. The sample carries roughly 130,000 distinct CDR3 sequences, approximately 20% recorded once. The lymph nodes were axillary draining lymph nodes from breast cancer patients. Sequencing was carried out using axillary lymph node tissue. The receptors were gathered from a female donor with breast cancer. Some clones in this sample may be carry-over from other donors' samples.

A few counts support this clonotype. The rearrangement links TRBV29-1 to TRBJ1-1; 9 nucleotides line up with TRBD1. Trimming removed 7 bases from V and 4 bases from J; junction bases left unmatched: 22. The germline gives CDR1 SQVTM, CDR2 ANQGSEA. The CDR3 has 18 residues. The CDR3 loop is CSAYGTGRGTDGGTEAFF. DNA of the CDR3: TGCAGCGCTTACGGGACAGGGAGGGGGACCGACGGCGGCACTGAAGCTTTCTTT.

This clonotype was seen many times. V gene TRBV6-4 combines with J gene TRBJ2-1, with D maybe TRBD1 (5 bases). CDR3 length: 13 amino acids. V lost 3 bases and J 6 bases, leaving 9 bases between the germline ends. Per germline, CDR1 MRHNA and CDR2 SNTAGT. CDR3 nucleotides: TGTGCCAGCAGTGATGTCCAGGGCAATGAGCAGTTCTTC. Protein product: CASSDVQGNEQFF.

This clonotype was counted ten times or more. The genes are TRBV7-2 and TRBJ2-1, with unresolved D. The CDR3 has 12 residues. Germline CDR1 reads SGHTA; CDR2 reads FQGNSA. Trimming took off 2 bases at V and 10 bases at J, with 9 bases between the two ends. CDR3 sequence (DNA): TGTGCCAGCAGCTTATCAGCGTGGGAGCAGTTCTTC. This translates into CASSLSAWEQFF.

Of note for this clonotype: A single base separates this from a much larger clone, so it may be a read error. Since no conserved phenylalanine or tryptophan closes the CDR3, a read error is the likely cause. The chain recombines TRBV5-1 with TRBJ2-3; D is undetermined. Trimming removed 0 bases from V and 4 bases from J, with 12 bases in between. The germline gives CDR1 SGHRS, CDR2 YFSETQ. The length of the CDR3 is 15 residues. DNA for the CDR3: TGCGCCAGCAGCTTGGATGAATTTACAGCAGATACGCAGTATTCT. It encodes CASSLDEFTADTQYS.

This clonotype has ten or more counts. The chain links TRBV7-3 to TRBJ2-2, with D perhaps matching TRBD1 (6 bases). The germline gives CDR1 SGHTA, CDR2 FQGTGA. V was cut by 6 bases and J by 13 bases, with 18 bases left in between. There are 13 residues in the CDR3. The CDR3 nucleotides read TGTGCCAGCAGTCAACAGGGTCAGGGACGGCTGTTTTTT. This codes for CASSQQGQGRLFF.

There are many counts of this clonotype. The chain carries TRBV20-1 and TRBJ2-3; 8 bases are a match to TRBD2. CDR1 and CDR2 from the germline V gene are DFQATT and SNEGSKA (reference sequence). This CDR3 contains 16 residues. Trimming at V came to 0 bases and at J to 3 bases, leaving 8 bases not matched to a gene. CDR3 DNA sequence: TGCAGTGCTAGAGATCGGGAGCGGGGGATTACAGATACGCAGTATTTT. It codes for CSARDRERGITDTQYF.

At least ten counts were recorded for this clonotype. For the CDR3, the DNA is TGTGCCAGTACGCGAACCGGGACTAGCGGGGACGAGCAGTACTTC. Its translation: CASTRTGTSGDEQYF. The chain couples TRBV19 to TRBJ2-7, with TRBD2 matching 13 bases. V lost 7 bases to trimming and J lost 5 bases; unmatched junction nucleotides: 8. This CDR3 has 15 residues. Germline assignment: CDR1 LNHDA and CDR2 SQIVND (reference sequence).

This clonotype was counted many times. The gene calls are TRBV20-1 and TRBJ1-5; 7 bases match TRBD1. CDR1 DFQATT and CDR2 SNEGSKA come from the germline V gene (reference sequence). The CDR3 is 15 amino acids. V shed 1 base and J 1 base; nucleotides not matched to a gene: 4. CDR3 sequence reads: CSARARQGSNQPQHF. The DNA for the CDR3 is TGCAGTGCTAGAGCCCGACAGGGAAGCAATCAGCCCCAGCATTTT.

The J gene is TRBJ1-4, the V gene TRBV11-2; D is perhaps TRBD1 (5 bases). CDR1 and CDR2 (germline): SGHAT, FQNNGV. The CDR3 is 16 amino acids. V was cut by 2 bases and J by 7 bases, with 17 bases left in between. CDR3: CASSLNGGLGGEKLFF. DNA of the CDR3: TGTGCCAGCAGCTTAAATGGGGGGTTAGGTGGTGAAAAACTGTTTTTT. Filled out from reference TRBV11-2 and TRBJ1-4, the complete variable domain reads EAGVAQSPRYKIIEKRQSVAFWCNPISGHATLYWYQQILGQGPKLLIQFQNNGVVDDSQLPKDRFSAERLKGVDSTLKIQPAKLEDSAVYLCASSLNGGLGGEKLFFGSGTQLSVL.

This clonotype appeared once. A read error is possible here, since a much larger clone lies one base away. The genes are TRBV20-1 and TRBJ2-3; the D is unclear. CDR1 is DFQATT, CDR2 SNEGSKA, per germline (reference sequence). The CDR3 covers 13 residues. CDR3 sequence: CGAFTRLTDTQYF. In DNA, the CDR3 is TGCGGTGCTTTTACCCGACTCACAGATACGCAGTATTTT.

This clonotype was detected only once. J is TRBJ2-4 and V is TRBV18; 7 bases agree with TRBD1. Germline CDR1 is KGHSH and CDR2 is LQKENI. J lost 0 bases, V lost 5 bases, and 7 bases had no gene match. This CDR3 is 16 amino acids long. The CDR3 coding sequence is TGTGCCAGCTCATTGGGACAGAATTTAGCCAAAAACATTCAGTACTTC. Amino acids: CASSLGQNLAKNIQYF.

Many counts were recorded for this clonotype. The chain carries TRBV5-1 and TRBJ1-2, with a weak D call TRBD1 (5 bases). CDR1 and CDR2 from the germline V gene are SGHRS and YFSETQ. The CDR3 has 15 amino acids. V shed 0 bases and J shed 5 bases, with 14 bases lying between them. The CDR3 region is CASSLEAGQSYGYTF. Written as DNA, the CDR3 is TGCGCCAGCAGCTTGGAAGCGGGGCAGTCTTATGGCTACACCTTC.

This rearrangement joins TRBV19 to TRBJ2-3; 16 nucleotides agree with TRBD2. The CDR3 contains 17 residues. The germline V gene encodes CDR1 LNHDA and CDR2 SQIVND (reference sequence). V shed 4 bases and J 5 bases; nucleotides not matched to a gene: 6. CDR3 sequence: CASSTGGLAGGQDTQYF. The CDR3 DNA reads TGTGCCAGTAGTACAGGGGGACTAGCGGGGGGGCAAGATACGCAGTATTTT.

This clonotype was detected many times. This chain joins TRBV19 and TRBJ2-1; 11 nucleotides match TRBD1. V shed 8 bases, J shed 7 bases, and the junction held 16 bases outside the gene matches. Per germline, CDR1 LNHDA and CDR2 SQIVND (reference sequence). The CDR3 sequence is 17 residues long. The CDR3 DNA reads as TGTGCCAGTGCGGACAGGGGGCCGGGACTAAGGGGAAATGAGCAGTTCTTC. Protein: CASADRGPGLRGNEQFF.

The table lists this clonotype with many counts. CDR3 protein: CSAPRQQETQYF. The CDR3 bases are TGCAGTGCTCCCCGACAGCAAGAGACCCAGTACTTC. The chain couples TRBV20-1 to TRBJ2-5; D is perhaps TRBD1 (5 bases). The CDR3 consists of 12 residues. Germline V lookup: CDR1 DFQATT, CDR2 SNEGSKA (reference sequence). Trimming took off 5 bases at V and 2 bases at J, with 9 bases between the two ends.

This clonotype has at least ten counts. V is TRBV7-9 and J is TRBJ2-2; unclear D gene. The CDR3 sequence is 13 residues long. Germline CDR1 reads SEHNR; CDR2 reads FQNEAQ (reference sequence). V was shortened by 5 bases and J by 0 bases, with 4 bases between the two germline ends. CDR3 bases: TGTGCCAGCAGCGACACGAACACCGGGGAGCTGTTTTTT. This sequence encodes CASSDTNTGELFF.

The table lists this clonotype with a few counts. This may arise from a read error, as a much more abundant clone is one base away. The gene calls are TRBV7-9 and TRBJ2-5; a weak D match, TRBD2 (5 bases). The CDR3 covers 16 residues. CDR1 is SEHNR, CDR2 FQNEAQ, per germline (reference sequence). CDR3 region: CAGSNGWVGGQETQYF. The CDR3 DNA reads TGTGCCGGCAGCAACGGGTGGGTCGGAGGCCAAGAGACCCAGTACTTC. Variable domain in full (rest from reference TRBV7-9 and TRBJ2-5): DTGVSQNPRHKITKRGQNVTFRCDPISEHNRLYWYRQTLGQGPEFLTYFQNEAQLEKSRLLSDRFSAERPKGSFSTLEIQRTEQGDSAMYLCAGSNGWVGGQETQYFGPGTRLLVL.

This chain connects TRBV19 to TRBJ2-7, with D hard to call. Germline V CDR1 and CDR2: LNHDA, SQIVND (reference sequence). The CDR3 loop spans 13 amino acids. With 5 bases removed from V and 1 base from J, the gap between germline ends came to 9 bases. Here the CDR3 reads CASSRPPSYEQYF. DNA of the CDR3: TGTGCCAGTAGTCGACCCCCTTCCTACGAGCAGTACTTC.

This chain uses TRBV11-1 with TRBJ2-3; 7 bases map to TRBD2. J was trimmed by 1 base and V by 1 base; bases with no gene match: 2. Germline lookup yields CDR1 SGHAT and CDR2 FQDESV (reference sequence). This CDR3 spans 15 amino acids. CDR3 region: CASSLVSGGTDTQYF. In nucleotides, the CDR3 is TGTGCCAGCAGCTTAGTAAGCGGGGGCACAGATACGCAGTATTTT.

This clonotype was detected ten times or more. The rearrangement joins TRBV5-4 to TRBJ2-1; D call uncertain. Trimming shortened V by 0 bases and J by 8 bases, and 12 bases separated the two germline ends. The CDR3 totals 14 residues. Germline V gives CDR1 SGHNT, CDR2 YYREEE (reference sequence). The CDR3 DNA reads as TGTGCCAGCAGCTTGGGTCTGACCTCCTATGAGCAGTTCTTC. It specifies CASSLGLTSYEQFF.

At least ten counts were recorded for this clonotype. DNA of the CDR3: TGCGCCAGCAGCCAACACCCGCAGGGTACCTACGAGCAGTACTTC. It is translated as CASSQHPQGTYEQYF. The chain recombines TRBV4-1 with TRBJ2-7; D is perhaps TRBD1 (5 bases). CDR3 length equals 15 residues. In germline, CDR1 is MGHRA, CDR2 YSYEKL. Trimming pared 2 bases from V and 2 bases from J, leaving 13 bases between.

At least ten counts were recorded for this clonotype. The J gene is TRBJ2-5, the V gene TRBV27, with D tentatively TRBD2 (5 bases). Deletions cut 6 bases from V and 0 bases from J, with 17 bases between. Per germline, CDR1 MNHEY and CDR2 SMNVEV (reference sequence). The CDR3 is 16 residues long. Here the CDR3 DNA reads TGTGCCAGCAGGTTCAAAGCGGATGGGTACCAAGAGACCCAGTACTTC. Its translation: CASRFKADGYQETQYF.

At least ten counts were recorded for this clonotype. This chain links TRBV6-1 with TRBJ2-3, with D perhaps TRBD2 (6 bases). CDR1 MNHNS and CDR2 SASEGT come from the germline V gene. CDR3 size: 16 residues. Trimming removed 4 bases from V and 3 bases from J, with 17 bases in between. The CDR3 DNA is TGTGCCAGCAGTGCCCGACTAGTTTGGGGGACAGATACGCAGTATTTT. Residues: CASSARLVWGTDTQYF.

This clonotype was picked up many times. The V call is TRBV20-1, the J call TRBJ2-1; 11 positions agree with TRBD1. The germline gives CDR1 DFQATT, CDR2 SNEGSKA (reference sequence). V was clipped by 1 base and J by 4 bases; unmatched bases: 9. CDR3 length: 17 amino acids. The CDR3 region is CSARAAVGTGGYNEQFF. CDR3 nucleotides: TGCAGTGCTAGAGCGGCGGTGGGGACAGGGGGTTACAATGAGCAGTTCTTC.